These 20 T cell receptor beta chains originate from one sample sequenced in a study of cytomegalovirus exposure and HLA in healthy donors. PCR was performed using 60 Vbeta and 13 Jbeta primers. Profiling relied on immunoSEQ multiplex PCR, and the TCRdb table lists in-frame clones only, not all of them. The profile shows about 140,000 clones, about 66% of them singletons. The specimen was PBMCs. The receptors derive from a human donor in good health.

This clone was found a few times. The genes are TRBV5-6 and TRBJ2-7; 7 positions agree with TRBD1. CDR1 and CDR2 (germline): SGHDT, YYEEEE. With 0 bases clipped from V and 0 bases from J, the junction kept 3 bases outside the gene matches. This CDR3 spans 15 amino acids. The CDR3 sequence: CASSLGQGDSYEQYF. The CDR3 DNA is TGTGCCAGCAGCTTGGGACAGGGCGACTCCTACGAGCAGTACTTC.

The rearrangement joins TRBV19 to TRBJ1-1, with 8 bases fitting TRBD1. Trimming at V came to 3 bases and at J to 7 bases, leaving 7 bases not matched to a gene. The CDR3 is made up of 14 amino acids. Germline lookup yields CDR1 LNHDA and CDR2 SQIVND (reference sequence). In DNA, the CDR3 is TGTGCCAGTAGTATGGTCAGGGGGCATGGTGAAGCTTTCTTT. It yields the protein CASSMVRGHGEAFF.

V usage is TRBV7-2 and J usage is TRBJ1-2; tentatively, D is TRBD1 (5 bases). Germline-derived CDR1 and CDR2 are SGHTA and FQGNSA. V was cut by 5 bases and J by 7 bases, with 17 bases left in between. This CDR3 region has 14 residues. The CDR3: CASSMGGVQGGYTF. For the CDR3, the DNA is TGTGCCAGCAGCATGGGCGGGGTCCAGGGTGGCTACACCTTC.

The sample holds one count of this clone. The gene calls are TRBV18 and TRBJ2-3, with 7 bases aligning to TRBD1. The CDR3 has 14 residues. The J segment lost 4 bases and the V segment lost 4 bases, leaving 5 bases of the junction unmatched. CDR1 KGHSH and CDR2 LQKENI come from the germline V gene. CDR3 coding DNA: TGTGCCAGCTCACGAAACAGGGGCCCAGATACGCAGTATTTT. Protein sequence: CASSRNRGPDTQYF.

The gene calls are TRBV28 and TRBJ1-1; 11 bases align to TRBD1. CDR1 is MDHEN, CDR2 SYDVKM, per germline. Trimming removed 5 bases from V and 4 bases from J; junction bases left unmatched: 15. This CDR3 comprises 18 residues. The CDR3 is CASSPTWGDRGGSTEAFF. CDR3 DNA: TGTGCCAGCAGTCCCACCTGGGGGGACAGGGGGGGAAGCACTGAAGCTTTCTTT.

The CDR3 DNA is TGTGCCAGCAGGGCCGGGACAGGGGGGCCAGATACGCAGTATTTT. It codes for CASRAGTGGPDTQYF. The chain couples TRBV5-4 to TRBJ2-3; the match to TRBD1 covers 11 bases. The CDR3 has 15 residues. Germline CDR1 and CDR2: SGHNT and YYREEE (reference sequence). After removal of 5 bases from V and 4 bases from J, the junction contained 6 bases not matched to a gene.

This clone was counted a few times. The chain links TRBV10-3 to TRBJ1-4, with D possibly matching TRBD1 (5 bases). Trimming left V 2 bases short and J 6 bases short, with 19 bases between. Germline V CDR1 and CDR2: ENHRY, SYGVKD. This CDR3 region has 17 residues. Here the CDR3 reads CAISEQSLPGKDEKLFF. DNA of the CDR3: TGTGCCATCAGTGAGCAAAGTCTCCCAGGGAAAGATGAAAAACTGTTTTTT.

This clone was observed a handful of times. The chain couples TRBV5-4 to TRBJ1-4; TRBD1 aligns across 9 bases. The CDR3 is 14 residues long. Per germline, CDR1 SGHNT and CDR2 YYREEE (reference sequence). Unmatched junction bases numbered 3, after V lost 4 bases and J lost 5 bases. The DNA for the CDR3 is TGTGCCAGCAGCCCGGGGACAGGGAATGAAAAACTGTTTTTT. It codes for CASSPGTGNEKLFF. The variable domain in full, with the rest retrieved from reference TRBV5-4 and TRBJ1-4, is ETGVTQSPTHLIKTRGQQVTLRCSSQSGHNTVSWYQQALGQGPQFIFQYYREEENGRGNFPPRFSGLQFPNYSSELNVNALELDDSALYLCASSPGTGNEKLFFGSGTQLSVL.

This clone was picked up a small number of times. The chain joins TRBV19 to TRBJ1-4; D unresolved. In germline, CDR1 is LNHDA, CDR2 SQIVND (reference sequence). The CDR3 is 14 residues long. V lost 3 bases and J lost 8, with 13 bases in between. The CDR3 region is CASSISQVGEKLFF. CDR3 in DNA: TGTGCCAGTAGTATCAGCCAGGTTGGGGAAAAACTGTTTTTT. Complete variable domain (other parts from reference TRBV19 and TRBJ1-4): DGGITQSPKYLFRKEGQNVTLSCEQNLNHDAMYWYRQDPGQGLRLIYYSQIVNDFQKGDIAEGYSVSREKKESFPLTVTSAQKNPTAFYLCASSISQVGEKLFFGSGTQLSVL.

V usage is TRBV2 and J usage is TRBJ2-3; D might be TRBD1 (6 bases). Germline V gene sequence: CDR1 SNHLY, CDR2 FYNNEI. The CDR3 contains 14 residues. The germline V and J ends were trimmed by 3 bases and 0 bases, with 7 bases remaining between them. CDR3 residues: CASSEGHSTDTQYF. CDR3 DNA sequence: TGTGCCAGCAGTGAGGGACATAGCACAGATACGCAGTATTTT. Full variable domain (missing parts from reference TRBV2 and TRBJ2-3): EPEVTQTPSHQVTQMGQEVILRCVPISNHLYFYWYRQILGQKVEFLVSFYNNEISEKSEIFDDQFSVERPDGSNFTLKIRSTKLEDSAMYFCASSEGHSTDTQYFGPGTRLTVL.

The V gene is TRBV6-1, the J gene TRBJ2-5, with 14 positions matching TRBD2. CDR1 is MNHNS, CDR2 SASEGT, per germline. Trimming removed 4 bases from V and 5 bases from J; junction bases left unmatched: 6. The CDR3 is 16 amino acids. The CDR3 nucleotides read TGTGCCAGCAGTGTGGGACTAGCGGGAGTTTCGGAGACCCAGTACTTC. This translates into CASSVGLAGVSETQYF.

V gene TRBV2 combines with J gene TRBJ2-1, with D unresolved. Trimming left V 3 bases short and J 2 bases short, with 5 bases between. In germline, CDR1 is SNHLY, CDR2 FYNNEI. The CDR3 runs 13 residues. The CDR3 spells CASSEIAYNEQFF. CDR3 bases: TGTGCCAGCAGTGAGATAGCCTACAATGAGCAGTTCTTC.

V is TRBV11-3 and J is TRBJ2-7; possibly TRBD1 for D (5 bases). The V gene's germline CDR1 is SGHNT and CDR2 YENEEA. The V end was cut by 4 bases, the J end by 0 bases, with 16 bases between. This CDR3 is 16 amino acids long. The CDR3 nucleotides are TGTGCCAGCAGCTCCCCCGTTGCAGGGCCCTCCTACGAGCAGTACTTC. This codes for CASSSPVAGPSYEQYF.

The chain is built from TRBV5-3 and TRBJ1-4; D is perhaps TRBD1 (6 bases). TRBV5-3 is assigned to the ORF class and has an uncertain function. The V gene lost 4 bases and the J gene lost 0 bases, with 19 bases spanning the gap. This CDR3 has 18 amino acids. The CDR3 region is CARSTNPGHDTTNEKLFF. The CDR3, as DNA: TGTGCCAGAAGCACTAATCCGGGACACGACACAACTAATGAAAAACTGTTTTTT.

This clone was observed a few times. The chain is built from TRBV19 and TRBJ2-1; TRBD2 aligns across 11 bases. V was pared by 5 bases and J by 2 bases, with 8 bases of the junction left unmatched. CDR1 and CDR2 from the germline V gene are LNHDA and SQIVND (reference sequence). CDR3 length: 17 amino acids. CDR3 DNA sequence: TGTGCCAGTAGTCGTCCGGGACTAGCGGTTACCTACAATGAGCAGTTCTTC. Its protein is CASSRPGLAVTYNEQFF.

The chain carries TRBV7-9 and TRBJ2-1; possible D gene TRBD2, 5 bases. Germline V gene data show CDR1 as SEHNR and CDR2 as FQNEAQ (reference sequence). The length of the CDR3 is 15 residues. Trimming removed 5 bases at V and 3 bases at J, with 14 bases between. This CDR3 reads CASSQLGSGYNEQFF. The CDR3 bases are TGTGCCAGCAGCCAGCTGGGGAGCGGCTACAATGAGCAGTTCTTC.

The chain employs TRBV29-1 and TRBJ2-3, with TRBD1 identical over 7 bases. Losses at the gene ends were 2 bases for V and 3 bases for J; bases not matched to a gene: 5. The CDR3 has 14 amino acids. Germline CDR1 SQVTM, CDR2 ANQGSEA. CDR3 nucleotides: TGCAGCGTTGAACCACAGGGGAAGACAGATACGCAGTATTTT. It translates to CSVEPQGKTDTQYF.

The sample holds a few counts of this clone. The gene calls are TRBV5-1 and TRBJ1-2; 10 bases map to TRBD1. Germline V lookup: CDR1 SGHRS, CDR2 YFSETQ. Trimming at V came to 4 bases and at J to 7 bases, leaving 7 bases not matched to a gene. The CDR3 is 14 amino acids. The chain's CDR3 is CASSRDRGAGGYTF. As DNA, the CDR3 is TGCGCCAGCAGCCGGGACAGGGGCGCCGGTGGCTACACCTTC.

The V gene is TRBV6-5, the J gene TRBJ1-2, with 10 nucleotides matching TRBD1. Losses at the gene ends were 5 bases for V and 7 bases for J; bases not matched to a gene: 10. This CDR3 has 15 amino acids. Per germline, CDR1 MNHEY and CDR2 SVGAGI. The CDR3 is CASSRGDRGVGGYTF. Written as DNA, the CDR3 is TGTGCCAGCAGTCGAGGGGACAGGGGTGTTGGTGGCTACACCTTC.

The chain uses TRBV15 and TRBJ2-1, with TRBD2 matching over 11 bases. V lost 1 base and J lost 6; bases outside the gene matches: 11. The CDR3 length is 18 residues. Germline CDR1 is LNHNV and CDR2 is YYDKDF (reference sequence). The CDR3 DNA reads as TGTGCCACCAGCAGAGGACGACTAGCGGGAAATTCTCGCAATGAGCAGTTCTTC. Translation: CATSRGRLAGNSRNEQFF. The variable domain in full, with the rest retrieved from reference TRBV15 and TRBJ2-1, is DAMVIQNPRYQVTQFGKPVTLSCSQTLNHNVMYWYQQKSSQAPKLLFHYYDKDFNNEADTPDNFQSRRPNTSFCFLDIRSPGLGDTAMYLCATSRGRLAGNSRNEQFFGPGTRLTVL.